The clone carrying this T cell receptor beta chain showed up just a few times. No antigen is known for it. TCRdb independently ran MiXCR on the 5' RACE reads; one entry per CDR3 protein. The sample shows roughly 1,500,000 distinct CDR3 sequences, less than 40% of them seen only once. CDR1 SQVTM and CDR2 ANQGSEA come from the germline V gene. The CDR3 length is 13 residues. V was clipped by 5 bases and J by 9 bases, with 14 bases between them. This sample is drawn from a study of identical twins. General study results and limits: An excess of low generation probability was shown by twin-shared out-of-frame alpha sequences.

Sequencing input: cord blood. The V gene is TRBV29-1, the J gene TRBJ1-6, with TRBD1 as a possible D gene (5 bases). The sequence derives from a newborn girl in good health. The DNA for the CDR3 is TGCAGCGTTCAGACGGGGGATGGTTCACCCCTCCACTTT. Residues: CSVQTGDGSPLHF. The whole variable domain, filled in from reference TRBV29-1 and TRBJ1-6, reads SAVISQKPSRDICQRGTSLTIQCQVDSQVTMMFWYRQQPGQSLTLIATANQGSEATYESGFVIDKFPISRPNLTFSTLTVSNMSPEDSSIYLCSVQTGDGSPLHFGNGTRLTVT.